This T cell receptor (beta chain) is drawn from a study of blood T cell repertoires in COVID-19. Overall study context: The origin of the acute and convalescent COVID-19 samples was the United States, Italy and Spain.

The CDR3 contains 13 residues. Germline CDR1 and CDR2: SGHAT and FQNNGV. V lost 7 bases to trimming and J lost 6 bases; unmatched junction nucleotides: 8. Individuals drawn from about 26 US areas were about 18 to 95 years old. Assay used: immunoSEQ multiplex PCR; TCRdb lists only in-frame clones, some missing. The top ten hold around 1.2% of the sample, which has 200,000 to 300,000 clones, approximately 88% seen once. The sequenced material came from PBMCs or T cells enriched from blood (not recorded which). The J gene is TRBJ2-5, the V gene TRBV11-2; 7 bases agree with TRBD1. The clonotype originates from a woman in her thirties or forties with acute COVID-19. CDR3 region: CASISTGLKTQYF. In DNA form, the CDR3 reads TGTGCCAGCATCTCGACAGGGTTGAAGACCCAGTACTTC. Complete variable domain (other parts from reference TRBV11-2 and TRBJ2-5): EAGVAQSPRYKIIEKRQSVAFWCNPISGHATLYWYQQILGQGPKLLIQFQNNGVVDDSQLPKDRFSAERLKGVDSTLKIQPAKLEDSAVYLCASISTGLKTQYFGPGTRLLVL.